This T cell receptor (beta chain) is drawn from a study of shared clonotypes between healthy human individuals. The germline gives CDR1 MDHEN, CDR2 SYDVKM. Trimming took 4 bases from V and 5 from J; bases not matched to a gene: 2. The CDR3 length is 15 residues. Profiling relied on immunoSEQ multiplex PCR, and the TCRdb table lists in-frame clones only, not all of them. This table holds around 2.1 million clones, approximately 96% found once. A note on this clone: Additional DNA sequences in this sample encode the identical CDR3.

V is TRBV28 and J is TRBJ1-6; 10 bases fit TRBD1. This clonotype was obtained from a man between 18 and 35 years old in good health. Specimen: naive CD4+ T cells sorted from blood. Noted subset: CD45RA+ positively selected. The CDR3 is CASSSGQGNNSPLHF. CDR3 in DNA: TGTGCCAGCAGTTCGGGACAGGGGAATAATTCACCCCTCCACTTT. The full variable domain, completed using reference TRBV28 and TRBJ1-6, is DVKVTQSSRYLVKRTGEKVFLECVQDMDHENMFWYRQDPGLGLRLIYFSYDVKMKEKGDIPEGYSVSREKKERFSLILESASTNQTSMYLCASSSGQGNNSPLHFGNGTRLTVT.